This entry lists 25 T cell receptor beta chains sequenced from one sample in a study of T cells in Graves' hyperthyroidism and ophthalmopathy. Amplification of TCR beta CDR3 regions used RNA as the template. When the TCR CDR3 underwent first-round RT-PCR, the HTBI primer set was used. TCRdb ran MiXCR on the multiplex PCR reads and lists one entry per CDR3 protein. The sample holds about 290,000 distinct CDR3 sequences; 10% to 15% are singletons and the top ten take 6.5% to 10%. Sample: blood. Receptors originate from a woman aged 25 to 39 with Graves' hyperthyroidism that later progressed to Graves' ophthalmopathy.

This clonotype was seen ten or more times. This chain connects TRBV9 to TRBJ2-1, with D hard to call. Between the trimmed V and J ends, which lost 0 bases and 0 bases, there was a span of 13 bases. Per germline, CDR1 SGDLS and CDR2 YYNGEE. CDR3 size: 17 residues. CDR3 DNA sequence: TGTGCCAGCAGCGTAGGAGTCGGCACTCCCTCCTACAATGAGCAGTTCTTC. Encoded protein: CASSVGVGTPSYNEQFF.

This clonotype occurred many times. The V gene is TRBV3-1, the J gene TRBJ1-6; weak D call: TRBD1 (6 bases). This CDR3 is 16 amino acids long. The V end was cut by 0 bases, the J end by 11 bases, with 17 bases between. Germline CDR1 reads LGHDT; CDR2 reads YNNKEL (reference sequence). The CDR3 sequence is CASSQELAGAAPPLHF. CDR3 bases: TGTGCCAGCAGCCAAGAATTAGCGGGGGCCGCGCCACCCCTCCACTTT.

This sequence joins TRBV29-1 and TRBJ1-2; 7 bases fit TRBD1. J lost 8 bases, V lost 3 bases, and 12 bases had no gene match. Per the germline V gene, CDR1 is SQVTM and CDR2 is ANQGSEA. The CDR3 covers 14 residues. The CDR3 DNA reads as TGCAGCGTTGAGAATAGACAGGGCGGTAACGGCTACACCTTC. This sequence encodes CSVENRQGGNGYTF.

On this clonotype itself: This could be a read error, since a much larger clone is one nucleotide away. The rearrangement uses TRBV5-1 and TRBJ1-1; D is unclear. V lost 0 bases, J lost 1 base, and 10 bases lay in between. CDR1 is SGHRS and CDR2 is YFSETQ in the germline V gene. CDR3 length: 15 amino acids. CDR3: CASSLDGRGNTEAFF. The CDR3 nucleotides are TGCGCCAGCAGCTTGGACGGTCGGGGGAACACTGAAGCTTTCTTT.

This clonotype was counted a few times. The chain joins TRBV5-6 to TRBJ2-2; possibly TRBD1 for D (6 bases). The germline V gene encodes CDR1 SGHDT and CDR2 YYEEEE. This CDR3 comprises 15 residues. V was trimmed by 4 bases and J by 3 bases, leaving 13 bases between them. The CDR3 spells CASSPTGSYTGELFF. DNA for the CDR3: TGTGCCAGCAGCCCAACAGGGTCCTACACCGGGGAGCTGTTTTTT.

This clonotype was seen many times. V gene TRBV5-6 combines with J gene TRBJ2-1; 7 bases are a match to TRBD2. CDR1 is SGHDT, CDR2 YYEEEE, per germline. Losses at the gene ends were 7 bases for V and 6 bases for J; bases not matched to a gene: 4. The CDR3 length is 12 residues. Here the CDR3 DNA reads TGTGCCAGCTTGGGGGGGGTCAATGAGCAGTTCTTC. Its protein product is CASLGGVNEQFF.

Many counts were recorded for this clonotype. CDR3 sequence (DNA): TGTGCCAGCACCCCCTTCATGGGGGTTAACTATGGCTACACCTTC. This codes for CASTPFMGVNYGYTF. The rearrangement joins TRBV28 to TRBJ1-2; TRBD1 might be the D (5 bases). Trimming left V 7 bases short and J 1 base short, with 16 bases between. Germline V lookup: CDR1 MDHEN, CDR2 SYDVKM. This CDR3 spans 15 amino acids.

This clonotype was counted ten times or more. The CDR3 is CASSYDRSYEQYF. The CDR3 DNA reads as TGTGCCAGCAGTTACGACAGATCCTACGAGCAGTACTTC. The rearrangement links TRBV6-2 or TRBV6-3 to TRBJ2-7; D may be TRBD1 (5 bases). Germline V gives CDR1 MNHEY, CDR2 SVGEGT. The CDR3 consists of 13 residues. The ends were cut back, 2 bases at V and 1 base at J, with 6 bases in the middle.

This clonotype showed up many times. The J gene is TRBJ2-1, the V gene TRBV24-1, with a weak D call TRBD2 (6 bases). The CDR3 runs 18 residues. Trimming cost V 0 bases and J 4 bases, with 18 bases left between them. In germline, CDR1 is KGHDR, CDR2 SFDVKD. The CDR3, as DNA: TGTGCCACCAGTGATTTGGCCCCAACTAGCCGGGGATACAATGAGCAGTTCTTC. It yields the protein CATSDLAPTSRGYNEQFF.

This clonotype showed up many times. The chain couples TRBV7-2 to TRBJ2-3, with 9 nucleotides matching TRBD2. With 4 bases clipped from V and 5 bases from J, the junction kept 13 bases outside the gene matches. The CDR3 runs 17 residues. The germline gives CDR1 SGHTA, CDR2 FQGNSA. The CDR3 DNA follows: TGTGCCAGCAGCTCGGGACTAGCTCCCCCCGATGAAGATACGCAGTATTTT. Amino acid sequence: CASSSGLAPPDEDTQYF. Full variable domain (rest looked up from reference TRBV7-2 and TRBJ2-3): GAGVSQSPSNKVTEKGKDVELRCDPISGHTALYWYRQSLGQGLEFLIYFQGNSAPDKSGLPSDRFSAERTGGSVSTLTIQRTQQEDSAVYLCASSSGLAPPDEDTQYFGPGTRLTVL.

This clonotype has at least ten counts. The V and J genes are TRBV18 and TRBJ2-3; 10 nucleotides line up with TRBD2. The CDR3 runs 17 residues. Germline V gene data show CDR1 as KGHSH and CDR2 as LQKENI. Trimming at V came to 3 bases and at J to 2 bases, leaving 8 bases not matched to a gene. The chain's CDR3 is CASSPRLAGEYTDTQYF. In DNA form, the CDR3 reads TGTGCCAGCTCACCCCGGCTAGCGGGAGAATACACAGATACGCAGTATTTT.

This clonotype was seen repeatedly, ten times or more. This rearrangement joins TRBV4-3 to TRBJ2-7; D is ambiguous. CDR3 length equals 14 residues. The V and J ends lost 0 bases and 1 base respectively, with 7 bases between them. CDR1 LGHNA and CDR2 YSLEER come from the germline V gene. CDR3 sequence reads: CASSQEWGSYEQYF. The CDR3 nucleotides read TGCGCCAGCAGCCAAGAGTGGGGATCCTACGAGCAGTACTTC.

This clonotype was seen repeatedly, ten times or more. The chain links TRBV5-1 to TRBJ2-1, with D possibly called TRBD1 or TRBD2 (7 bases each). This CDR3 comprises 17 residues. From germline, CDR1 is SGHRS and CDR2 YFSETQ. Trimming removed 6 bases at V and 7 bases at J, with 26 bases between. The CDR3 nucleotides are TGCGCCAGCACCCCTGGGAGGGTGGGACAGATGTTGAATGAGCAGTTCTTC. Translated, it gives CASTPGRVGQMLNEQFF.

This clonotype was detected ten times or more. The rearrangement uses TRBV20-1 and TRBJ2-5; D is undetermined. Trimming removed 3 bases from V and 7 bases from J, with 12 bases in between. Germline V gene lookup returns CDR1 DFQATT and CDR2 SNEGSKA (reference sequence). This CDR3 comprises 12 residues. DNA for the CDR3: TGCAGTGCTAGGACCCCCATCGGGACCCAGTACTTC. Encoded protein: CSARTPIGTQYF.

This clonotype occurred a few times. The chain is built from TRBV27 and TRBJ2-7; 7 bases align to TRBD2. CDR1 is MNHEY, CDR2 SMNVEV, per germline (reference sequence). This CDR3 comprises 15 residues. J was trimmed by 7 bases and V by 5 bases; bases with no gene match: 14. The CDR3 region is CASSTLTSQVVEQYF. The CDR3 coding sequence is TGTGCCAGCAGTACCTTGACTAGCCAAGTTGTTGAGCAGTACTTC.

Ten or more counts support this clonotype. The chain employs TRBV2 and TRBJ2-2; 10 bases are a match to TRBD2. The germline V gene has CDR1 SNHLY and CDR2 FYNNEI. Losses at the gene ends were 9 bases for V and 3 bases for J; bases not matched to a gene: 7. There are 15 residues in the CDR3. The CDR3 is CARSQREGHTGELFF. CDR3 DNA sequence: TGTGCCAGGTCGCAGCGGGAGGGCCACACCGGGGAGCTGTTTTTT.

Many counts were recorded for this clonotype. The chain is built from TRBV4-3 and TRBJ2-7; no clear D. Germline V gives CDR1 LGHNA, CDR2 YSLEER. This CDR3 has 15 amino acids. V shed 0 bases and J shed 6 bases, with 15 bases lying between them. The CDR3 DNA is TGCGCCAGCAGCCAAGAGCCTGAACGTTATAGCGAGCAGTACTTC. Protein: CASSQEPERYSEQYF.

The chain employs TRBV19 and TRBJ2-7; 8 bases align to TRBD1. Germline assignment: CDR1 LNHDA and CDR2 SQIVND (reference sequence). Trimming removed 6 bases from V and 7 bases from J; junction bases left unmatched: 5. CDR3 length equals 12 residues. CDR3 nucleotide sequence: TGTGCCAGTAGCAGGGGGCCGGGAGAGCAGTACTTC. Protein: CASSRGPGEQYF. Full variable domain (outside the CDR3, taken from reference TRBV19 and TRBJ2-7): DGGITQSPKYLFRKEGQNVTLSCEQNLNHDAMYWYRQDPGQGLRLIYYSQIVNDFQKGDIAEGYSVSREKKESFPLTVTSAQKNPTAFYLCASSRGPGEQYFGPGTRLTVT.

The CDR3 region is CATSDAGFASTDTQYF. Here the CDR3 DNA reads TGTGCCACCAGTGATGCAGGTTTTGCTAGCACAGATACGCAGTATTTT. The chain combines TRBV24-1 with TRBJ2-3; D is unclear. The CDR3 length is 16 residues. V was clipped by 3 bases and J by 0 bases, with 12 bases between them. The germline V gene encodes CDR1 KGHDR and CDR2 SFDVKD.

This clonotype was counted at least ten times. The genes are TRBV3-1 and TRBJ2-7; TRBD2 matches at 10 bases. Germline lookup yields CDR1 LGHDT and CDR2 YNNKEL (reference sequence). V lost 5 bases, J lost 7 bases, and 2 bases stayed unmatched. This CDR3 region has 12 residues. The CDR3 is CASSVAGGEQYF. In DNA form, the CDR3 reads TGTGCCAGCAGCGTAGCGGGAGGAGAGCAGTACTTC.

This clonotype was counted a few times. J is TRBJ2-2 and V is TRBV7-3; D assignment may be TRBD1 or TRBD2 (5 bases each). Trimming cost V 4 bases and J 8 bases, with 11 bases left between them. The CDR3 contains 13 residues. The germline V gene encodes CDR1 SGHTA and CDR2 FQGTGA. The CDR3 loop is CASSSRGEGELFF. The CDR3 DNA is TGTGCCAGCAGCTCACGAGGGGAAGGGGAGCTGTTTTTT.

This clonotype was found many times. The junction departs from germline at one end; a sequencing error may be responsible. The chain carries TRBV7-7 and TRBJ2-7; 9 bases line up with TRBD1. Germline V CDR1 and CDR2: SSHAT, FNYEAQ (reference sequence). There are 15 residues in the CDR3. The CDR3, as DNA: TGTGCTAGCAGCTTGGGGACAGGGAGCTCCTACCCCCAGTACTTC. It is translated as CASSLGTGSSYPQYF.

The table lists this clonotype with many counts. The gene calls are TRBV6-2 or TRBV6-3 and TRBJ2-7; 8 nucleotides agree with TRBD2. The V segment lost 2 bases and the J segment 6 bases; nucleotides outside the gene matches: 3. This CDR3 has 13 residues. The V gene's germline CDR1 is MNHEY and CDR2 SVGEGT. The CDR3 protein is CASSYGGRLEQYF. The CDR3 DNA reads TGTGCCAGCAGTTACGGCGGGAGGCTCGAGCAGTACTTC.

This clonotype was counted between two and nine times. This chain links TRBV6-1 with TRBJ2-2; the match to TRBD2 covers 12 bases. Germline CDR1 and CDR2: MNHNS and SASEGT. CDR3 length: 20 amino acids. The V gene end was trimmed by 2 bases and the J gene end by 6 bases; junction bases not matched to a gene: 16. The CDR3 sequence: CASSEWLRIVLAGGAGELFF. DNA for the CDR3: TGTGCCAGCAGTGAATGGCTGAGGATAGTCCTAGCGGGAGGGGCCGGGGAGCTGTTTTTT.

The table lists this clonotype with many counts. The chain is built from TRBV13 and TRBJ2-5; D gene unclear. Germline V lookup: CDR1 PRHDT, CDR2 FYEKMQ (reference sequence). V lost 4 bases, J lost 0 bases, and 12 bases lay in between. This CDR3 region has 15 residues. In DNA, the CDR3 is TGTGCCAGCAGCTCTTCAGTTGGGTACCAAGAGACCCAGTACTTC. Translation: CASSSSVGYQETQYF.